Each of the 9 T cell receptor beta chains below was sequenced from the same sample in a study of cytomegalovirus exposure and HLA in healthy donors (dated by TCRdb to about 2017). Libraries were built with the immunoSEQ multiplex PCR assay. The multiplex PCR relied on a mix of 60 forward primers for TCR Vbeta segments and 13 reverse primers for TCR Jbeta segments. The clones in this table, taken by TCRdb from immuneACCESS, are in-frame only. Not every clone is retained; where verified, under half of the shortfall comes from an unresolved V gene, and the cause of the rest is unknown. The sample has some 170,000 clones on record, about 72% of them singletons. Over 2% of the sample lies in the top ten. The sample comprised PBMCs. The receptors come from a human donor in good health.

V is TRBV19 and J is TRBJ2-1, with 8 bases that match TRBD2. The CDR3 has 16 residues. The V gene end was trimmed by 6 bases and the J gene end by 7 bases; junction bases not matched to a gene: 14. Germline loops: CDR1 LNHDA, CDR2 SQIVND (reference sequence). The CDR3, as DNA: TGTGCCAGTAGCTACGGCGGCGGGGGGCCCGGGAATGAGCAGTTCTTC. This translates into CASSYGGGGPGNEQFF.

This clone occurred once. This chain links TRBV7-3 with TRBJ2-3; unclear D gene. CDR1 is SGHTA and CDR2 is FQGTGA in the germline V gene. Trimming shortened V by 2 bases and J by 2 bases, and 8 bases separated the two germline ends. The CDR3 sequence is 14 residues long. CDR3 DNA: TGTGCCAGCAGCTTAGTTCAGTCCACAGATACGCAGTATTTT. Its protein product is CASSLVQSTDTQYF.

This chain links TRBV5-1 with TRBJ2-3, with TRBD2 identical over 9 bases. This CDR3 has 15 amino acids. Germline CDR1 and CDR2: SGHRS and YFSETQ. Germline trimming cut 1 base from V and 0 bases from J; bases unmatched to any gene: 0. The CDR3: CASSLSGGSTDTQYF. In nucleotides, the CDR3 is TGCGCCAGCAGCTTGAGCGGGGGGAGCACAGATACGCAGTATTTT.

The J gene is TRBJ2-5, the V gene TRBV2, with TRBD1 matching over 8 bases. This CDR3 comprises 14 residues. Germline values: CDR1 SNHLY, CDR2 FYNNEI. V lost 7 bases and J lost 5; bases outside the gene matches: 9. Here the CDR3 reads CASTTETGAETQYF. The CDR3 coding sequence is TGTGCCAGCACCACAGAGACAGGGGCCGAGACCCAGTACTTC.

The chain uses TRBV6-6 and TRBJ1-6, with D possibly matching TRBD1 (6 bases). Germline CDR1 MNHNY, CDR2 SVGAGI (reference sequence). Between the trimmed V and J ends, which lost 6 bases and 13 bases, there was a span of 16 bases. The CDR3 has 13 residues. Written as DNA, the CDR3 is TGTGCCAGCAGGGGGGACGGACAGATCCCCCTCCACTTT. As protein: CASRGDGQIPLHF.

The chain couples TRBV15 to TRBJ2-6; no definite D call. V lost 5 bases and J lost 2, with 13 bases in between. This CDR3 is 16 amino acids long. Germline CDR1 and CDR2: LNHNV and YYDKDF (reference sequence). The CDR3: CATSSDPGAGANVLTF. CDR3 nucleotides: TGTGCCACCAGCTCCGACCCGGGTGCTGGGGCCAACGTCCTGACTTTC.

The gene calls are TRBV6-1 and TRBJ2-3; the match to TRBD1 covers 10 bases. CDR1 is MNHNS and CDR2 is SASEGT in the germline V gene. The CDR3 loop spans 16 amino acids. V lost 4 bases, J lost 3 bases, and 7 bases stayed unmatched. This CDR3 reads CASSVRTGGLTDTQYF. The CDR3 nucleotides are TGTGCCAGCAGTGTTAGGACAGGGGGGCTGACAGATACGCAGTATTTT.

The rearrangement joins TRBV6-6 to TRBJ2-2, with D possibly TRBD1 on 5 matching bases. Trimming took off 6 bases at V and 5 bases at J, with 13 bases between the two ends. The germline V gene encodes CDR1 MNHNY and CDR2 SVGAGI (reference sequence). The CDR3 loop spans 14 amino acids. The CDR3 region has the DNA TGTGCCAGCAGGTCCCAGGGAAAGACCGGGGAGCTGTTTTTT. Its protein product is CASRSQGKTGELFF.

The chain is built from TRBV5-4 and TRBJ2-7, with D possibly being TRBD2 (5 bases). Germline lookup yields CDR1 SGHNT and CDR2 YYREEE (reference sequence). CDR3 size: 16 residues. With 4 bases removed from V and 0 bases from J, the gap between germline ends came to 17 bases. CDR3 loop: CASSPSDGRGSYEQYF. The DNA for the CDR3 is TGTGCCAGCAGCCCCTCGGACGGTCGGGGCTCCTACGAGCAGTACTTC.